This T cell receptor (beta chain) came from a study of spatial heterogeneity in lung cancer. Regarding the study as a whole: Blood showed ubiquitous tumor TCRs more often at resection than at routine follow-up.

TCRdb passed the 5' RACE reads through MiXCR, listing each CDR3 protein once. Of under 150,000 distinct CDR3 sequences listed, 12% were seen once; the top ten hold approximately 15%. This sample's time point: blood at routine non-recurrence follow-up after resection. Frozen PBMC, nontumor lung or tumor provided whole RNA, which was sequenced unsorted. The CDR3 runs 13 residues. Germline-derived CDR1 and CDR2 are SGHTA and FQGNSA. The V end was cut by 3 bases, the J end by 3 bases, with 7 bases between. This clonotype was recorded many times. Its matching antigen is unknown. The sample was PBMCs, taken at follow-up. The genes are TRBV7-2 and TRBJ2-3; D ambiguous. This receptor was obtained from a male donor with early-stage non-small cell lung cancer. CDR3 region: CASSLSPTDTQYF. CDR3 DNA sequence: TGTGCCAGCAGCTTGTCCCCTACAGATACGCAGTATTTT.